These 17 T cell receptor beta chains originate from one sample sequenced in a study of human T cells and chemical hapten exposure. MiXCR, applied by TCRdb to the RACE reads, yields one record per CDR3 protein. This table holds more than 80,000 distinct CDR3 sequences, 8% to 13% found once. Specified time point: patch test 2, 6 weeks after DPC sensitization. Described treatment: therapeutic diphenylcyclopropenone sensitization with weekly scalp DPC. Sequenced material: whole blood, taken in connection with sensitization to the hapten diphenylcyclopropenone (DPC). These receptor sequences come from a woman in her fifties or sixties with alopecia areata. Some clones in this sample may be carry-over from other donors' samples.

In this sample, this clonotype turned up a few times. This rearrangement joins TRBV12-5 to TRBJ2-5; no clear D gene. Germline loops: CDR1 LGHNT, CDR2 FRNRAP. This CDR3 spans 16 amino acids. V was pared by 4 bases and J by 1 base, with 16 bases between. Written as DNA, the CDR3 is TGTGCTAGTGGTTCTGGCATGCCCGGGTCCCAAGAGACCCAGTACTTC. Its protein is CASGSGMPGSQETQYF.

The J gene is TRBJ2-1, the V gene TRBV10-1, with TRBD2 matching over 12 bases. Trimming removed 5 bases from V and 1 base from J; junction bases left unmatched: 12. CDR1 and CDR2 (germline): WNHNN, SYGVQD (reference sequence). The CDR3 is made up of 19 amino acids. The CDR3 DNA sequence: TGCGCCAGCAGTTCTTCAGCTAGCGGGAGGGCCAGATCCTACAATGAGCAGTTCTTC. Its protein product is CASSSSASGRARSYNEQFF.

CDR3 sequence reads: CATSLPTGELFF. CDR3 sequence (DNA): TGTGCCACCAGTCTCCCAACCGGGGAGCTGTTTTTT. The genes are TRBV24-1 and TRBJ2-2; no clear D. The CDR3 has 12 amino acids. Deletions cut 6 bases from V and 5 bases from J, with 6 bases between. The germline V gene encodes CDR1 KGHDR and CDR2 SFDVKD.

This clonotype was detected ten times or more. The rearrangement joins TRBV6-4 to TRBJ2-2, with a possible D match to TRBD2 (5 bases). Germline CDR1 is MRHNA and CDR2 is SNTAGT. The V and J ends lost 8 bases and 4 bases respectively, with 11 bases between them. The CDR3 is 13 residues long. The CDR3: CASGRGTTGELFF. DNA of the CDR3: TGTGCCAGCGGCCGGGGTACCACCGGGGAGCTGTTTTTT.

This clonotype was observed many times. The rearrangement uses TRBV20-1 and TRBJ1-2, with 8 nucleotides matching TRBD1. Trimming at V came to 3 bases and at J to 8 bases, leaving 17 bases not matched to a gene. CDR1 is DFQATT and CDR2 is SNEGSKA in the germline V gene (reference sequence). The CDR3 runs 16 residues. CDR3 DNA sequence: TGCAGTGCTAGGATTCGCCAGGACGGACAGGGATCCGGCTACACCTTC. Translation gives CSARIRQDGQGSGYTF.

This clonotype has more than one count but fewer than ten. This CDR3 reads CASSLGASGANVLTF. The CDR3 DNA follows: TGTGCCAGCAGTTTAGGGGCGTCCGGGGCCAACGTCCTGACTTTC. The V gene is TRBV5-8, the J gene TRBJ2-6; maybe TRBD1 (5 bases). Trimming cost V 5 bases and J 4 bases, with 13 bases left between them. Germline CDR1 is SGHTS and CDR2 is YDEGEE. The CDR3 contains 15 residues.

This clonotype was observed a handful of times. CDR3 bases: TGTGCCACCAGCAGAGAAACAGGTTCACCCCTCCACTTT. It codes for CATSRETGSPLHF. The chain employs TRBV15 and TRBJ1-6; D is perhaps TRBD1 (5 bases). The CDR3 is 13 residues long. CDR1 is LNHNV, CDR2 YYDKDF, per germline (reference sequence). V shed 0 bases and J shed 9 bases, with 6 bases lying between them.

The sample holds many counts of this clonotype. This chain connects TRBV6-5 to TRBJ1-2; possibly TRBD1 for D (6 bases). The CDR3 totals 13 residues. The V and J ends lost 2 bases and 7 bases respectively, with 11 bases between them. Germline assignment: CDR1 MNHEY and CDR2 SVGAGI. Here the CDR3 reads CASSYGAGVGYTF. CDR3 nucleotide sequence: TGTGCCAGCAGTTACGGGGCAGGGGTTGGCTACACCTTC.

The table lists this clonotype with many counts. The V call is TRBV23-1, the J call TRBJ2-7; tentative D call: TRBD2 (5 bases). TRBV23-1 is noted as an ORF with a role that remains uncertain. This CDR3 comprises 14 residues. The V and J ends lost 5 bases and 4 bases respectively, with 15 bases between them. This CDR3 reads CASSARRRRYEQYF. In nucleotides, the CDR3 is TGCGCCAGCAGTGCACGGCGAAGGAGGTACGAGCAGTACTTC.

This clonotype showed up just a few times. The V gene is TRBV20-1, the J gene TRBJ1-1, with 8 bases that match TRBD1. Trimming took 1 base from V and 2 from J; bases not matched to a gene: 3. CDR3 length equals 14 residues. Germline values: CDR1 DFQATT, CDR2 SNEGSKA (reference sequence). In DNA, the CDR3 is TGCAGTGCTAGAGGGGGGACAGGCAACACTGAAGCTTTCTTT. As protein: CSARGGTGNTEAFF.

The chain carries TRBV7-2 and TRBJ2-3; D not certain. Germline-derived CDR1 and CDR2 are SGHTA and FQGNSA. Trimming cost V 5 bases and J 1 base, with 7 bases left between them. There are 13 residues in the CDR3. CDR3 in amino acids: CASSPERTDTQYF. CDR3 DNA sequence: TGTGCCAGCAGCCCAGAACGCACAGATACGCAGTATTTT.

V is TRBV11-2 and J is TRBJ2-5, with a possible D match to TRBD1 (5 bases). CDR1 is SGHAT, CDR2 FQNNGV, per germline. Trimming pared 3 bases from V and 7 bases from J, leaving 9 bases between. The CDR3 length is 12 residues. The chain's CDR3 is CASSFEGATQYF. CDR3 in DNA: TGTGCCAGCAGCTTTGAAGGGGCGACCCAGTACTTC.

The rearrangement joins TRBV12-3 or TRBV12-4 to TRBJ2-3, with 10 positions matching TRBD2. V gave up 5 bases and J gave up 6 bases; unmatched junction bases: 11. The CDR3 is 16 amino acids. The CDR3 bases are TGTGCCAGCAGTGAAATGGGTCTAGCGGGAGCCGATACGCAGTATTTT. Translation gives CASSEMGLAGADTQYF.

The chain is built from TRBV7-2 and TRBJ2-7, with D unclear. The CDR3 sequence is 13 residues long. Germline V gene sequence: CDR1 SGHTA, CDR2 FQGNSA. Deletions cut 5 bases from V and 6 bases from J, with 14 bases between. The CDR3: CASSATVGSEQYF. The CDR3 nucleotides are TGTGCCAGCAGCGCCACCGTCGGGTCCGAGCAGTACTTC.

The chain couples TRBV27 to TRBJ2-4; 9 nucleotides match TRBD2. The CDR3 has 18 amino acids. Unmatched junction bases numbered 10, after V lost 3 bases and J lost 1 base. Germline CDR1 MNHEY, CDR2 SMNVEV (reference sequence). The CDR3 is CASSFWASGNRAKNIQYF. The CDR3 region has the DNA TGTGCCAGCAGTTTTTGGGCTAGCGGGAATCGGGCCAAAAACATTCAGTACTTC.

This clonotype was found a few times. The chain recombines TRBV7-6 with TRBJ1-5, with 10 bases aligning to TRBD1. This CDR3 has 16 amino acids. The V gene end was trimmed by 5 bases and the J gene end by 4 bases; junction bases not matched to a gene: 8. Germline V gene data show CDR1 as SGHVS and CDR2 as FNYEAQ. The CDR3: CASSPRDRGMNQPQHF. The CDR3 region has the DNA TGTGCCAGCAGCCCACGGGACAGGGGAATGAATCAGCCCCAGCATTTT.

This clonotype was counted ten times or more. This sequence joins TRBV19 and TRBJ2-6; possibly TRBD1 for D (5 bases). The CDR3 sequence is 15 residues long. The germline V gene encodes CDR1 LNHDA and CDR2 SQIVND (reference sequence). Deletions cut 4 bases from V and 2 bases from J, with 9 bases between. Here the CDR3 reads CASSSRDAGANVLTF. The CDR3 DNA reads as TGTGCCAGTAGTAGCAGGGATGCTGGGGCCAACGTCCTGACTTTC.